The rows below give T cell receptor beta chains drawn from one sample of a study of blood T cell repertoires in COVID-19. Profiling relied on immunoSEQ multiplex PCR, and the TCRdb table lists in-frame clones only, not all of them. The sample shows over 150,000 clones, 70% to 85% of them seen only once. Sequencing was done on a sample of peripheral blood. Receptor source: a human donor in a cohort sampled during active COVID-19. Both conserved end residues are part of each CDR3. The D gene is left open where the match is weak.

V: TRBV28
D: NA
J: TRBJ1-3
CDR3: CASSFGVLSPGGNTIYF

V: TRBV28
D: NA
J: TRBJ1-3
CDR3: CASSSQAGAHRGNTIYF

V: TRBV18
D: TRBD1
J: TRBJ2-5
CDR3: CASSPRDRGLETQYF

V: TRBV5-5
D: TRBD1
J: TRBJ1-6
CDR3: CASSFPGTGRSPLHF

V: TRBV15
D: TRBD1
J: TRBJ2-3
CDR3: CATSRPWTGTLADTQYF

V: TRBV14
D: TRBD2
J: TRBJ2-1
CDR3: CASSQEKTSGALNEQFF

V: TRBV5-1
D: TRBD1
J: TRBJ1-4
CDR3: CASSSGTGDEKLFF

V: TRBV28
D: TRBD1
J: TRBJ2-7
CDR3: CASSLPRGRNEQYF

V: TRBV5-1
D: NA
J: TRBJ2-5
CDR3: CASSLVAGVNFETQYF

V: TRBV9
D: TRBD1
J: TRBJ2-7
CDR3: CASSGRLGTGLDEQYF

V: TRBV7-9
D: NA
J: TRBJ1-2
CDR3: CASQGSSANYGYTF

V: TRBV2
D: TRBD1
J: TRBJ1-2
CDR3: CASRQSASGTVYGYTF

V: TRBV4-2
D: NA
J: TRBJ2-6
CDR3: CASSPDSASWGANVLTF

V: TRBV5-8
D: NA
J: TRBJ1-5
CDR3: CASRRELVPGQPQHF

V: TRBV28
D: TRBD1
J: TRBJ1-5
CDR3: CASRRTGGNNQPQHF